The 9 T cell receptor beta chains presented below share a single source sample, sequenced in a study of Graves' ophthalmopathy and Graves' hyperthyroidism. Using RNA transcripts, the TCR beta CDR3 regions were amplified. First-round RT-PCR employed HTBI primers, with a second-round multiplex PCR after it. One entry per CDR3 protein results from TCRdb running MiXCR on the multiplex PCR reads. This repertoire shows 400,000 or so distinct CDR3 sequences, approximately 15% found once; its top ten account for about 7%. Sequencing was performed on peripheral blood. The origin of the receptors is a woman aged 18-29 years with stable Graves' hyperthyroidism.

This clonotype has a count of ten or more. The genes are TRBV7-2 and TRBJ2-5; TRBD2 matches at 9 bases. Germline V gene sequence: CDR1 SGHTA, CDR2 FQGNSA. The J segment lost 2 bases and the V segment lost 4 bases, leaving 5 bases of the junction unmatched. The CDR3 covers 15 residues. The CDR3 DNA follows: TGTGCCAGCAGCTCACTAGCGGGTATACAAGAGACCCAGTACTTC. Encoded protein: CASSSLAGIQETQYF.

The chain links TRBV27 to TRBJ2-7, with D perhaps matching TRBD1 or TRBD2 (6 bases each). The germline V gene encodes CDR1 MNHEY and CDR2 SMNVEV (reference sequence). The CDR3 consists of 14 residues. Trimming took 4 bases from V and 4 from J, leaving 14 bases between them. This CDR3 reads CASSYSRGGYEQYF. In DNA, the CDR3 is TGTGCCAGCAGTTACTCGAGAGGGGGGTACGAGCAGTACTTC.

There are many counts of this clonotype. CDR3: CSVEVDRGNTEAFF. DNA of the CDR3: TGCAGCGTTGAAGTTGACAGGGGGAACACTGAAGCTTTCTTT. V usage is TRBV29-1 and J usage is TRBJ1-1, with TRBD1 matching 8 bases. The germline V gene encodes CDR1 SQVTM and CDR2 ANQGSEA. Trimming took 1 base from V and 1 from J; bases not matched to a gene: 2. The CDR3 totals 14 residues.

This clonotype was detected ten times or more. This chain uses TRBV12-3 or TRBV12-4 with TRBJ2-5, with 11 bases fitting TRBD2. There are 16 residues in the CDR3. V shed 6 bases and J 3 bases; nucleotides not matched to a gene: 9. DNA of the CDR3: TGTGCCAGCAGCCTTACTAGCGGGGGAAGGAAAGAGACCCAGTACTTC. It specifies CASSLTSGGRKETQYF.

This clonotype has at least ten counts. This chain joins TRBV12-3 or TRBV12-4 and TRBJ1-2; TRBD1 matches 10 bases. V shed 4 bases, J shed 4 bases, and the junction held 9 bases outside the gene matches. The CDR3 has 16 amino acids. The CDR3 loop reads CASSYDRGRLGYGYTF. In DNA, the CDR3 is TGTGCCAGCAGTTACGACAGGGGGCGCCTCGGCTATGGCTACACCTTC.

This clonotype was detected ten times or more. V usage is TRBV20-1 and J usage is TRBJ1-1, with 7 bases aligning to TRBD1. The CDR3 runs 13 residues. Unmatched junction bases numbered 7, after V lost 6 bases and J lost 3 bases. Germline values: CDR1 DFQATT, CDR2 SNEGSKA (reference sequence). Here the CDR3 DNA reads TGCAGTGCCCGCCCAACAGGGGACACTGAAGCTTTCTTT. Protein: CSARPTGDTEAFF.

This clonotype was recorded at least ten times. The V call is TRBV24-1, the J call TRBJ1-2; no reliable D call. Germline assignment: CDR1 KGHDR and CDR2 SFDVKD. V lost 5 bases to trimming and J lost 6 bases, with 12 bases between them. The CDR3 contains 13 residues. CDR3 bases: TGTGCCACCAGTGGGCCTAGGGATCATGGCTACACCTTC. Protein product: CATSGPRDHGYTF.

The V call is TRBV6-5, the J call TRBJ1-2; D is undetermined. The germline gives CDR1 MNHEY, CDR2 SVGAGI. Trimming left V 6 bases short and J 0 bases short, with 17 bases between. This CDR3 is built from 16 residues. The CDR3 region is CASSLETLIANYGYTF. CDR3 in DNA: TGTGCCAGCAGCTTAGAGACCCTTATAGCTAACTATGGCTACACCTTC.

Note on this clonotype: A much larger clone differs from this one at a single base, so this may be a read error. The J gene is TRBJ1-5, the V gene TRBV20-1; 9 bases line up with TRBD1. Germline CDR1 and CDR2: DFQATT and SNEGSKA (reference sequence). This CDR3 has 15 residues. The CDR3 here is CSAKTTGGVNQPQQF. The DNA for the CDR3 is TGCAGTGCCAAAACCACAGGGGGCGTAAATCAGCCCCAGCAGTTT.